This TCR beta chain was sequenced in a study of siplizumab effects on memory and regulatory T cells. Findings of the study overall: On average, about 69% of mappable alloreactive CD4+ clones were Treg-derived under siplizumab, against about 25% in controls. A naive or memory phenotype could not be assigned to roughly 80-96% of the proliferating CD4+ or CD8+ clones. The naive T cell population seemed more diverse than memory cells and seemed a major contributor to the alloresponse.

Germline values: CDR1 SGHTA, CDR2 FQGNSA. The CDR3 has 15 amino acids. V was trimmed by 6 bases and J by 0 bases, leaving 14 bases between them. Per-sample assaying covered 80,000 to 100,000 TCR templates. Produced via immunoSEQ multiplex PCR; TCRdb's table is partial and in-frame only. The sample lists 100,000 or so clones; approximately 92% were seen once. Details on this clone: Its antigen remains unidentified.

The sequencing input was CD4+ T cells sorted from blood. This sequence joins TRBV7-2 and TRBJ1-1, with D possibly being TRBD1 (6 bases). The origin of this receptor is a human donor in good health. Some clones in this sample may be carry-over from other donors' samples. CDR3: CASRPWDTLNTEAFF. The CDR3 DNA reads TGTGCCAGCAGGCCATGGGACACCTTGAACACTGAAGCTTTCTTT.